One sample yielded the 27 T cell receptor beta chains listed below, sequenced in a study. The sorted Tregs were CD4+CD25+CD127-/low cells. TCRdb processed the 5' RACE reads anew with MiXCR; each CDR3 protein has one entry. The table lists roughly 45,000 distinct CDR3 sequences, approximately 23% of them singletons. The sequenced material came from Tregs sorted from a lymph node. Receptor source: a female donor with breast cancer.

A few counts support this clonotype. In this CDR3 the conserved last residue, phenylalanine or tryptophan, is missing, so a read error is likely. The rearrangement joins TRBV5-1 to TRBJ2-7; D is unresolved. The CDR3 consists of 15 residues. Trimming left V 0 bases short and J 0 bases short, with 10 bases between. Per germline, CDR1 SGHRS and CDR2 YFSETQ. DNA of the CDR3: TGCGCCAGCAGCTTGGCCGGTGGCGCCTCCTACGAGCAGTACCTC. Protein product: CASSLAGGASYEQYL.

The chain recombines TRBV7-9 with TRBJ2-7; D is undetermined. Germline CDR1 SEHNR, CDR2 FQNEAQ (reference sequence). The CDR3 covers 15 residues. Deletions cut 0 bases from V and 5 bases from J, with 14 bases between. This CDR3 reads CASSLAFSNGNEQYF. Written as DNA, the CDR3 is TGTGCCAGCAGCTTAGCCTTCAGTAATGGCAACGAGCAGTACTTC.

This clonotype was seen once. One base away lies a much larger clone, so this may be a sequencing read error. This chain connects TRBV27 to TRBJ2-1; D not certain. V was trimmed by 5 bases and J by 4 bases, leaving 15 bases between them. CDR1 is MNHEY, CDR2 SMNVEV, per germline (reference sequence). CDR3 size: 15 residues. CDR3 region: CASSVAGFRYNEQFF. In DNA, the CDR3 is TGTGCCAGCAGTGTGGCCGGATTCAGATACAATGAGCAGTTCTTC.

Ten or more counts support this clonotype. The chain recombines TRBV5-1 with TRBJ2-1; either TRBD1 or TRBD2 may supply D (5 bases each). Germline-derived CDR1 and CDR2 are SGHRS and YFSETQ. Between the trimmed V and J ends, which lost 4 bases and 0 bases, there was a span of 14 bases. The CDR3 runs 16 residues. CDR3 DNA: TGCGCCAGCAGCCGGGACCCCCGCAGCTCCTACAATGAGCAGTTCTTC. Protein: CASSRDPRSSYNEQFF.

The V and J genes are TRBV5-4 and TRBJ2-3; no firm D call. V dropped 4 bases and J dropped 1 base, with 10 bases sitting between them. Germline CDR1 and CDR2: SGHNT and YYREEE (reference sequence). The CDR3 sequence is 14 residues long. The CDR3 DNA reads TGTGCCAGCAGCCCCTGGACCGGCACAGATACGCAGTATTTT. Translation gives CASSPWTGTDTQYF.

V is TRBV12-3 or TRBV12-4 and J is TRBJ2-1; 11 nucleotides align to TRBD2. After removal of 6 bases from V and 7 bases from J, the junction contained 5 bases not matched to a gene. CDR3 length equals 14 residues. The CDR3 nucleotides are TGTGCCAGCAGAGTACTAGCGGGGGTTAATGAGCAGTTCTTC. This gives the protein CASRVLAGVNEQFF.

V is TRBV2 and J is TRBJ1-3; a possible D gene is TRBD1 (6 bases). Germline values: CDR1 SNHLY, CDR2 FYNNEI. The germline V and J ends were trimmed by 5 bases and 2 bases, with 22 bases remaining between them. CDR3 size: 18 residues. The CDR3, as DNA: TGTGCCAGCAGTCTCGACCTTGGACAGCCGACAGCTGGAAACACCATATATTTT. Protein sequence: CASSLDLGQPTAGNTIYF.

This chain uses TRBV6-5 with TRBJ2-7; 13 nucleotides agree with TRBD2. Germline assignment: CDR1 MNHEY and CDR2 SVGAGI. The CDR3 covers 16 residues. V shed 5 bases, J shed 4 bases, and the junction held 8 bases outside the gene matches. DNA for the CDR3: TGTGCCAGCAGTCCTACCGGGACTAGCGGGAAATACGAGCAGTACTTC. It is translated as CASSPTGTSGKYEQYF.

The chain is built from TRBV9 and TRBJ2-7, with D maybe TRBD2 (6 bases). The CDR3 spans 15 residues. Germline V gene lookup returns CDR1 SGDLS and CDR2 YYNGEE. Trimming cost V 4 bases and J 0 bases, with 14 bases left between them. DNA for the CDR3: TGTGCCAGCAGCCCGATGGGGGGAGCCTCCTACGAGCAGTACTTC. Its translation: CASSPMGGASYEQYF.

The V gene is TRBV4-1, the J gene TRBJ2-4; D is possibly TRBD1 or TRBD2 (6 bases each). With 2 bases removed from V and 0 bases from J, the gap between germline ends came to 11 bases. The CDR3 consists of 16 residues. Germline lookup yields CDR1 MGHRA and CDR2 YSYEKL. The CDR3 sequence: CASSQTGRGAKNIQYF. The CDR3 region has the DNA TGCGCCAGCAGCCAAACAGGGCGGGGAGCCAAAAACATTCAGTACTTC.

Note on this clonotype: The junction does not match germline at one end; this may be a read error. The chain links TRBV4-1 to TRBJ2-4; the D is unclear. The CDR3 consists of 16 residues. Per the germline V gene, CDR1 is MGHRA and CDR2 is YSYEKL. CDR3 coding DNA: TGCGCCAGCGGCCAACCCGGAAAGGAGACCAAAAACATTCAGTACTTC. Translated: CASGQPGKETKNIQYF.

This clonotype has just a few counts. The J gene is TRBJ2-7, the V gene TRBV7-2; the match to TRBD1 covers 8 bases. The germline V gene has CDR1 SGHTA and CDR2 FQGNSA. This CDR3 is 14 amino acids long. The V gene end was trimmed by 1 base and the J gene end by 2 bases; junction bases not matched to a gene: 1. CDR3 protein: CASSLDRGTYEQYF. The CDR3 DNA is TGTGCCAGCAGCTTAGACAGGGGGACCTACGAGCAGTACTTC.

The sample holds many counts of this clonotype. V usage is TRBV4-1 and J usage is TRBJ2-3; no clear D gene. Trimming took off 1 base at V and 6 bases at J, with 5 bases between the two ends. The CDR3 runs 12 residues. Per the germline V gene, CDR1 is MGHRA and CDR2 is YSYEKL. In DNA form, the CDR3 reads TGCGCCAGCAGCCAAGGGCCCGATACGCAGTATTTT. Protein: CASSQGPDTQYF.

This clonotype was observed at least ten times. V is TRBV5-1 and J is TRBJ2-1; the match to TRBD2 covers 7 bases. Germline V gene data show CDR1 as SGHRS and CDR2 as YFSETQ. The trim removed 3 bases at V and 3 bases at J, leaving 12 bases unmatched. This CDR3 comprises 17 residues. The CDR3 DNA sequence: TGCGCCAGCAGCTGGAGCTCTGCGGGAGAAAACTACAATGAGCAGTTCTTC. It specifies CASSWSSAGENYNEQFF.

The table lists this clonotype with many counts. The chain couples TRBV7-3 to TRBJ2-2; D remains unclear. Germline values: CDR1 SGHTA, CDR2 FQGTGA. This CDR3 contains 13 residues. V was cut by 1 base and J by 6 bases, with 6 bases left in between. Here the CDR3 reads CASSLSTAGELFF. The CDR3, as DNA: TGTGCCAGCAGCTTAAGCACCGCCGGGGAGCTGTTTTTT.

V and J are TRBV7-9 and TRBJ2-5, with D perhaps TRBD1 (6 bases). Germline loops: CDR1 SEHNR, CDR2 FQNEAQ (reference sequence). The CDR3 totals 16 residues. V was shortened by 9 bases and J by 5 bases, with 25 bases between the two germline ends. The CDR3 coding sequence is TGTGCCAGTACCCCAAAGGAGTCGAAAGGACAGGAGACCCAGTACTTC. Translated: CASTPKESKGQETQYF.

The V call is TRBV7-2, the J call TRBJ2-1; TRBD1 or TRBD2 may be the D gene (5 bases each). Looked up from germline, CDR1 is SGHTA and CDR2 is FQGNSA. CDR3 size: 15 residues. The germline V and J ends were trimmed by 3 bases and 6 bases, with 15 bases remaining between them. The CDR3 bases are TGTGCCAGCAGCTTCCGGGACCTACACTTCAATGAGCAGTTCTTC. This codes for CASSFRDLHFNEQFF.

A word on this clonotype: At one of its ends the junction is not consistent with the germline gene, which may arise from a read error. CDR3 in DNA: TGTACCACCAGTGGTACTAGCGGGTACAATGAGCAGTTCTTC. The encoded protein is CTTSGTSGYNEQFF. The J gene is TRBJ2-1, the V gene TRBV24-1, with 9 bases aligning to TRBD2. This CDR3 has 14 amino acids. Looked up from germline, CDR1 is KGHDR and CDR2 is SFDVKD.

This clonotype was counted a few times. A single base separates this from a much larger clone, so it may be a read error. The chain recombines TRBV7-9 with TRBJ2-7, with 8 bases aligning to TRBD1. This CDR3 is built from 14 residues. The germline V gene has CDR1 SEHNR and CDR2 FQNEAQ (reference sequence). The CDR3 sequence is CASSPRTGFYEQCF. DNA for the CDR3: TGTGCCAGCAGCCCCAGGACAGGGTTCTACGAGCAGTGCTTC.

This clonotype has ten or more counts. The chain employs TRBV27 and TRBJ2-1, with D perhaps matching TRBD2 (6 bases). Trimming removed 4 bases from V and 0 bases from J, with 13 bases in between. The CDR3 consists of 16 residues. From germline, CDR1 is MNHEY and CDR2 SMNVEV (reference sequence). The DNA of the CDR3 is TGTGCCAGCAGTTCCCCCTCTAGCGCCTCCTACAATGAGCAGTTCTTC. Encoded protein: CASSSPSSASYNEQFF.

J is TRBJ1-1 and V is TRBV12-3 or TRBV12-4, with D maybe TRBD1 (5 bases). The CDR3 is 14 amino acids. The V end was cut by 0 bases, the J end by 1 base, with 6 bases between. CDR3 residues: CASSLAGGNTEAFF. The CDR3 region has the DNA TGTGCCAGCAGTTTAGCCGGGGGGAACACTGAAGCTTTCTTT.

This clonotype occurred many times. A read error may produce the germline difference seen at one junction end. This sequence joins TRBV7-9 and TRBJ2-7; 8 positions match TRBD2. Germline CDR1 and CDR2: SEHNR and FQNEAQ (reference sequence). CDR3 length: 14 residues. CDR3 loop: CASSLAGPSYEQYF. The CDR3 DNA reads as TGTGCCAGCAGCCTAGCGGGTCCGTCCTACGAGCAGTACTTC.

The J gene is TRBJ2-7, the V gene TRBV28; D tentatively reads TRBD1 or TRBD2 (6 bases each). CDR3 length equals 14 residues. Germline loops: CDR1 MDHEN, CDR2 SYDVKM. The V end lost 9 bases, the J end lost 4 bases, and 19 bases lay between the germline ends. DNA of the CDR3: TGTGCCAGTAGCGACCGGGGGCAGGGGTACGAGCAGTACTTC. Protein product: CASSDRGQGYEQYF.

This clonotype was picked up a small number of times. The V call is TRBV30, the J call TRBJ2-1, with 9 nucleotides matching TRBD2. This CDR3 is built from 14 residues. The junction had 6 bases not matched to a gene; V was cut back by 5 bases and J by 4 bases. Germline V CDR1 and CDR2: GTSNPN, SVGIG (reference sequence). The CDR3 spells CAWFESGRYNEQFF. DNA of the CDR3: TGTGCCTGGTTCGAGAGCGGGAGGTACAATGAGCAGTTCTTC.

Only a few counts were recorded for this clonotype. This rearrangement joins TRBV4-1 to TRBJ1-4; D uncertain. There are 16 residues in the CDR3. The V gene lost 0 bases and the J gene lost 2 bases, with 10 bases spanning the gap. Germline lookup yields CDR1 MGHRA and CDR2 YSYEKL. The CDR3 DNA is TGCGCCAGCAGCCAAGACTGGCAATCCACTAATGAAAAACTGTTTTTT. Its protein product is CASSQDWQSTNEKLFF.

This clonotype was found a few times. The chain has TRBV4-1 and TRBJ2-2, with D possibly being TRBD1 (6 bases). V lost 2 bases to trimming and J lost 0 bases, with 13 bases between them. Germline-derived CDR1 and CDR2 are MGHRA and YSYEKL. The CDR3 is 17 residues long. CDR3 sequence reads: CASSQSTGTTNTGELFF. The CDR3 nucleotides read TGCGCCAGCAGCCAATCAACCGGGACAACGAACACCGGGGAGCTGTTTTTT.

This chain connects TRBV20-1 to TRBJ2-3; D unclear. CDR1 and CDR2 from the germline V gene are DFQATT and SNEGSKA (reference sequence). Trimming left V 4 bases short and J 0 bases short, with 14 bases between. This CDR3 spans 15 amino acids. Here the CDR3 DNA reads TGCAGTGCTACGTTCGGCCAGAGAAGCACAGATACGCAGTATTTT. Translated: CSATFGQRSTDTQYF.